A single T cell receptor beta chain is shown here with its context. The target antigen is unknown. Individual cDNA molecules were tagged with unique molecular identifiers. TCRdb reanalysed the 5' RACE reads using MiXCR and keeps one entry per CDR3 protein. The table lists tens of thousands of distinct CDR3 sequences, 3.9% of them singletons, with more than 8.5% in the top ten. Germline V CDR1 and CDR2: SGHTA, FQGNSA. The CDR3 has 13 amino acids. V lost 5 bases and J lost 9; bases outside the gene matches: 3. This specimen belongs to a study of early T cells in non-severe SARS-CoV-2 infection. On the study more broadly: Sequencing was performed on bulk RNA from unsorted whole blood, leaving chains unpaired. Whole-study findings and limits: Reliance on VDJdb matching favored anti-spike CD8 responses; private and CD4 specificities were missed.

Sequences were obtained from whole blood. The origin of this receptor is an adult who was a healthcare worker with PCR-confirmed SARS-CoV-2 infection or an uninfected control (not recorded which). The chain carries TRBV7-2 and TRBJ1-6, with 8 bases aligning to TRBD1. CDR3 sequence reads: CASSLDRGSPLHF. The CDR3 DNA reads TGTGCCAGCAGCCTAGACAGGGGTTCACCCCTCCACTTT.